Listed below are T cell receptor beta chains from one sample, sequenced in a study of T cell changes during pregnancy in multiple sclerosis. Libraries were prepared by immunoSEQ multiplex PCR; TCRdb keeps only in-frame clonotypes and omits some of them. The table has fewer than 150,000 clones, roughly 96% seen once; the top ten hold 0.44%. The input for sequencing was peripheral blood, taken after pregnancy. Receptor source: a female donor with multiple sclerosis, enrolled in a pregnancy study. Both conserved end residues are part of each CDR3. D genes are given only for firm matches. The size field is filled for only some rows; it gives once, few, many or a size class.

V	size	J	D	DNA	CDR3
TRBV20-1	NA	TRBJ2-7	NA	TGCAGTGCTATACGGGGAAAGCAGTACTTC	CSAIRGKQYF
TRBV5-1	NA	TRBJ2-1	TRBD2	TGCGCCAGCAGCGGGATGGGACTAGCGGGAGGCGCGTCCTACAATGAGCAGTTCTTC	CASSGMGLAGGASYNEQFF
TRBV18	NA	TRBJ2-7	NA	TGTGCCAGCTCACCGAACGGACAGGAGCAGTACTTC	CASSPNGQEQYF
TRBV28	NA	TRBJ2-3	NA	TGTGCCAGCAGTTCGGGTGGATCCGCCGATACGCAGTATTTT	CASSSGGSADTQYF
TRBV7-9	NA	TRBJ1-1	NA	TGTGCCAGCAGCTTGCTGGGGAGGGAGGATGAAGCTTTCTTT	CASSLLGREDEAFF
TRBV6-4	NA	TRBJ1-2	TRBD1	TGTGCCAGCAGTGACTCGACAGGGGGGGTCGGTGGCTACACCTTC	CASSDSTGGVGGYTF
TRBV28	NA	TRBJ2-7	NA	TGTGCCAGCAGTAACCCGTCCGGGAACCTTTTTGGCTACGAGCAGTACTTC	CASSNPSGNLFGYEQYF
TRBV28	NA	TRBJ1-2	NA	TGTGCCAGCAGTTTAGGGGGGAGGGGGAAAGCCTATGGCTACACCTTC	CASSLGGRGKAYGYTF
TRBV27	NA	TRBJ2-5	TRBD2	TGTGCCAGCAGTTCGGGGGAGGGCCGGTCGGAGACCCAGTACTTC	CASSSGEGRSETQYF
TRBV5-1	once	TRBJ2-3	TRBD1	TGCGCCAGCAGCTTGGGGACAGGGGGTTTTATTCCCACAGATACGCAGTATTTT	CASSLGTGGFIPTDTQYF
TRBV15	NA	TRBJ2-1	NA	TGTGCCACCCGTCCGCGGGTAGGGTACAATGAGCAGTTCTTC	CATRPRVGYNEQFF
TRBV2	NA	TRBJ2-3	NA	TGTGCCAGCAGGGGAGGTACGCAGTATTTT	CASRGGTQYF
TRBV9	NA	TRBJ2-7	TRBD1	TGTGCCAGCAGCCCAGGGGGCGTCAGCTCCTACGAGCAGTACTTC	CASSPGGVSSYEQYF
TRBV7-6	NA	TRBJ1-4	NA	TGTGCCAGCAGCTTAGCTGCAGGGGTTGGAGAAAAACTGTTTTTT	CASSLAAGVGEKLFF
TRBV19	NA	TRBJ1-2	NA	TGTGCCAGTAGTATGAAAAGGAGCCCGGGGGACTATGGCTACACCTTC	CASSMKRSPGDYGYTF
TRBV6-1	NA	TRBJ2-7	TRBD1	TGTGCCAGCAGTGCCCGACAGGGGAACTACGAGCAGTACTTC	CASSARQGNYEQYF
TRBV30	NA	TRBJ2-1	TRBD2	TGTGCCTGGAGTTCGGGACTAGCGGGGTCACAGTTCTTC	CAWSSGLAGSQFF
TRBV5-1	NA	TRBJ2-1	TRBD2	TGCGCCAGCAGCACCTTAGCGGGAGGGGTACATGAGCAGTTCTTC	CASSTLAGGVHEQFF
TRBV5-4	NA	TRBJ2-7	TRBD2	TGTGCCAGCAGTATTAAAGGACTAGCGAACCACGAGCAGTACTTC	CASSIKGLANHEQYF
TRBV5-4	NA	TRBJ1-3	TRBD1	TGTGCCAGCAGCATCGGACAGGGGGCCGCTGGAAACACCATATATTTT	CASSIGQGAAGNTIYF
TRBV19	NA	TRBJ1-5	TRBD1	TGTGCCAGTAGTATAGCCAATACAGGGGGAGGCAATCAGCCCCAGCATTTT	CASSIANTGGGNQPQHF
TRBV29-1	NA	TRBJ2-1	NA	TGCAGCGTTGATGTGGACGGACTCTACAATGAGCAGTTCTTC	CSVDVDGLYNEQFF